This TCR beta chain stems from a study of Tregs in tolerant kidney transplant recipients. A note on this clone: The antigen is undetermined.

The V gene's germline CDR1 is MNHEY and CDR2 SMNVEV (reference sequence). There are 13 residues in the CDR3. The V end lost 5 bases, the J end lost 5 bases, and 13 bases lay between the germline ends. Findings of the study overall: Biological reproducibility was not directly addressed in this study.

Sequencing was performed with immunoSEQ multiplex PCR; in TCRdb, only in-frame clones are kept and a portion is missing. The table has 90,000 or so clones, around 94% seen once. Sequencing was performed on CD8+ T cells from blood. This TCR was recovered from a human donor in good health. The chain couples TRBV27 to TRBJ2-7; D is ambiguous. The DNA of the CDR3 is TGTGCCAGCAGTACATTTGGGCACAACGAGCAGTACTTC. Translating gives CASSTFGHNEQYF.